This is a list of T cell receptor beta chains from one sample in a study of cytomegalovirus exposure and HLA in healthy donors. Data came from immunoSEQ multiplex PCR; TCRdb stores just in-frame clones and leaves some out. The sample includes around 140,000 clones, 80% to 90% of them seen just once. Material for sequencing was PBMCs. The receptors come from a woman younger than 45 in good health and CMV-seronegative. CDR3s include the opening cysteine and the closing phenylalanine or tryptophan. A D gene is named only where the DNA matches it firmly. The size of a clone is reported for some rows only, either as once, few or many, or as a class for expanded clones.

CDR3 protein | CDR3 DNA | J gene | V gene | clone size | D gene
CASSLDKGGRGPRGGELFF | TGTGCCAGCAGCCTTGACAAGGGGGGGCGAGGACCCAGGGGCGGGGAGCTGTTTTTT | TRBJ2-2 | TRBV7-6 | few | NA
CASSLGFNMNTEAFF | TGTGCCAGCAGCTTAGGTTTTAACATGAACACTGAAGCTTTCTTT | TRBJ1-1 | TRBV7-2 | NA | NA
CASSQEQGQGLYGEQYF | TGTGCCAGCAGCCAAGAACAAGGACAGGGGCTTTATGGGGAGCAGTACTTC | TRBJ2-5 | TRBV4-2 | NA | TRBD1
CASSAGGVDTQYF | TGTGCCAGCAGCGCGGGAGGTGTAGATACGCAGTATTTT | TRBJ2-3 | TRBV9 | NA | TRBD2
CASLRLAGTDTQYF | TGTGCCAGCTTAAGACTAGCGGGTACAGATACGCAGTATTTT | TRBJ2-3 | TRBV5-6 | NA | TRBD2
CASSEADYLGETQYF | TGTGCCAGCAGTGAAGCGGACTACCTGGGGGAGACCCAGTACTTC | TRBJ2-5 | TRBV6-1 | NA | NA
CASSLQENTGELFF | TGCGCCAGCAGCCTACAAGAGAACACCGGGGAGCTGTTTTTT | TRBJ2-2 | TRBV4-1 | NA | NA
CASSLARGQGATDTQYF | TGCGCCAGCAGCTTGGCCCGTGGACAGGGGGCCACAGATACGCAGTATTTT | TRBJ2-3 | TRBV5-1 | NA | TRBD1
CASSFSHSGSYNEQFF | TGCGCCAGCAGCTTCTCTCATAGCGGGAGCTACAATGAGCAGTTCTTC | TRBJ2-1 | TRBV5-1 | NA | TRBD2
CASSFSQGTTEAFF | TGCGCCAGCAGCTTTTCCCAGGGGACCACTGAAGCTTTCTTT | TRBJ1-1 | TRBV5-1 | NA | NA
CSVEGLAGDYEQYF | TGCAGCGTTGAAGGGCTAGCGGGAGACTACGAGCAGTACTTC | TRBJ2-7 | TRBV29-1 | NA | TRBD2
CASSLGPQGMGTEAFF | TGCGCCAGCAGCTTGGGGCCACAGGGTATGGGCACTGAAGCTTTCTTT | TRBJ1-1 | TRBV5-1 | NA | NA
CASSSPGQGPYEQYF | TGTGCCAGCAGTTCCCCGGGACAGGGCCCCTACGAGCAGTACTTC | TRBJ2-7 | TRBV28 | once | TRBD1
CASSQGLNFYEQYF | TGCGCCAGCAGCCAGGGACTAAATTTCTACGAGCAGTACTTC | TRBJ2-7 | TRBV5-1 | NA | TRBD2
CASSPTPGTGIYNEQFF | TGTGCCAGCAGCCCGACCCCCGGGACAGGGATCTACAATGAGCAGTTCTTC | TRBJ2-1 | TRBV28 | NA | TRBD1
CASTPGNIPTNEQFF | TGTGCCAGCACCCCAGGGAATATCCCCACCAATGAGCAGTTCTTC | TRBJ2-1 | TRBV6-6 | once | NA
CASSHGAAGSYEQYF | TGCGCCAGCAGCCACGGTGCTGCGGGCTCCTACGAGCAGTACTTC | TRBJ2-7 | TRBV4-1 | NA | NA
CASSPGDSGANVLTF | TGTGCCAGCAGTCCAGGGGACTCTGGGGCCAACGTCCTGACTTTC | TRBJ2-6 | TRBV28 | NA | NA
CASSLGQGSNQPQHF | TGCGCCAGCAGCTTGGGGCAGGGAAGCAATCAGCCCCAGCATTTT | TRBJ1-5 | TRBV5-1 | NA | NA
CASSTGQGSGETQYF | TGTGCCAGCAGTACAGGACAGGGGAGCGGTGAGACCCAGTACTTC | TRBJ2-5 | TRBV6-1 | NA | TRBD1
CASSRVMTGSEKLFF | TGTGCCAGCAGCCGGGTCATGACCGGAAGTGAAAAACTGTTTTTT | TRBJ1-4 | TRBV7-9 | NA | NA
CASSPYLSNQPQHF | TGTGCCAGCAGTCCCTACCTTAGCAATCAGCCCCAGCATTTT | TRBJ1-5 | TRBV28 | NA | NA
CASQEDSNQPQHF | TGTGCCAGCCAGGAAGATAGCAATCAGCCCCAGCATTTT | TRBJ1-5 | TRBV18 | NA | NA
CASQYQGRNTEAFF | TGTGCCAGCCAGTACCAGGGTCGAAACACTGAAGCTTTCTTT | TRBJ1-1 | TRBV19 | NA | NA
CASSIDRAYSNQPQHF | TGTGCCAGTAGTATAGACAGGGCCTATAGCAATCAGCCCCAGCATTTT | TRBJ1-5 | TRBV19 | NA | NA
CASSVGSSGYNEQFF | TGTGCCAGCAGCGTAGGGTCTAGCGGATACAATGAGCAGTTCTTC | TRBJ2-1 | TRBV9 | NA | TRBD2
CASSPTGDGEKLFF | TGTGCCAGCAGCCCTACAGGGGATGGCGAAAAACTGTTTTTT | TRBJ1-4 | TRBV9 | NA | TRBD1
CASSQGLGAGGTDTQYF | TGTGCCAGTAGTCAAGGCCTGGGGGCGGGGGGCACAGATACGCAGTATTTT | TRBJ2-3 | TRBV19 | NA | NA
CASSLTGQGQYEQFF | TGTGCCAGCAGCTTAACGGGACAGGGACAATATGAGCAGTTCTTC | TRBJ2-1 | TRBV7-3 | NA | TRBD1
CASSDRRGEQFF | TGTGCCAGTTCGGACCGGAGGGGTGAGCAGTTCTTC | TRBJ2-1 | TRBV27 | NA | NA
CASSISTSGNTIYF | TGTGCCAGTAGTATCTCCACATCTGGAAACACCATATATTTT | TRBJ1-3 | TRBV19 | NA | NA
CASSLVGLAVYEQYF | TGTGCCAGCAGCTTAGTGGGACTAGCGGTCTACGAGCAGTACTTC | TRBJ2-7 | TRBV11-2 | NA | TRBD2
CASSLTSGSSDEQFF | TGTGCCAGCAGCCTTACTAGCGGGAGTAGCGATGAGCAGTTCTTC | TRBJ2-1 | TRBV7-9 | NA | TRBD2
CASSKLETSGTLRGREQYF | TGTGCCAGCAGCAAATTGGAAACTAGCGGGACCTTACGGGGGAGGGAGCAGTACTTC | TRBJ2-7 | TRBV11-2 | NA | TRBD2
CASSVTLMNTEAFF | TGTGCCAGCAGTGTTACGCTAATGAACACTGAAGCTTTCTTT | TRBJ1-1 | TRBV2 | NA | NA
CASSLGYRGQVNTEAFF | TGTGCCAGCAGCTTAGGTTATCGTGGGCAGGTCAACACTGAAGCTTTCTTT | TRBJ1-1 | TRBV11-1 | NA | NA
CATQTEWNTEAFF | TGTGCCACCCAGACGGAGTGGAACACTGAAGCTTTCTTT | TRBJ1-1 | TRBV2 | NA | NA
CAWSAGWYEQYF | TGTGCCTGGAGTGCGGGGTGGTACGAGCAGTACTTC | TRBJ2-7 | TRBV30 | NA | NA
CARSHTGGAAGNTIYF | TGTGCCAGAAGCCATACAGGGGGCGCCGCTGGAAACACCATATATTTT | TRBJ1-3 | TRBV7-5 | NA | NA
CASSVGPGGTEAFF | TGTGCCAGCAGCGTGGGGCCAGGGGGCACTGAAGCTTTCTTT | TRBJ1-1 | TRBV11-1 | NA | TRBD1
CASSHPGTGNTIYF | TGTGCCAGCAGCCACCCAGGGACTGGAAACACCATATATTTT | TRBJ1-3 | TRBV4-2 | NA | NA
CASSSGTVQETQYF | TGTGCCAGCAGCTCCGGGACAGTCCAAGAGACCCAGTACTTC | TRBJ2-5 | TRBV28 | NA | TRBD1
CASSLGNTGTGGAVTDTQYF | TGCGCCAGCAGCTTGGGAAACACCGGGACAGGGGGCGCAGTGACAGATACGCAGTATTTT | TRBJ2-3 | TRBV5-1 | NA | TRBD1
CATSRGPEMVNTEAFF | TGTGCCACCAGCAGAGGTCCGGAGATGGTGAACACTGAAGCTTTCTTT | TRBJ1-1 | TRBV15 | NA | NA
CASSQRPWDRGHSGANVLTF | TGTGCCAGTAGTCAGAGACCATGGGACAGGGGGCACTCTGGGGCCAACGTCCTGACTTTC | TRBJ2-6 | TRBV19 | NA | TRBD1
CASFLPGTGSQEQYF | TGTGCCAGTTTCCTCCCCGGGACAGGGAGTCAAGAGCAGTACTTC | TRBJ2-7 | TRBV28 | NA | TRBD1
CASSSGQGADTQYF | TGTGCCAGCAGCTCGGGACAGGGGGCAGATACGCAGTATTTT | TRBJ2-3 | TRBV7-2 | NA | TRBD1
CASSLSDRLSYEQYF | TGTGCCAGCAGCTTATCCGACAGACTCTCCTACGAGCAGTACTTC | TRBJ2-7 | TRBV7-2 | once | NA
CASSELGGSYNEQFF | TGTGCCAGCAGTGAATTAGGGGGATCCTACAATGAGCAGTTCTTC | TRBJ2-1 | TRBV25-1 | NA | NA
CSVESLDYEQYF | TGCAGCGTTGAATCCTTAGACTACGAGCAGTACTTC | TRBJ2-7 | TRBV29-1 | NA | NA
CASSRLMAIYGYTF | TGTGCCAGCAGTCGCCTTATGGCAATCTATGGCTACACCTTC | TRBJ1-2 | TRBV28 | NA | NA
CASSSRGTNTYEQYF | TGTGCCAGCAGTTCGAGGGGGACTAACACCTACGAGCAGTACTTC | TRBJ2-7 | TRBV27 | NA | NA
CASSLQVAGVSYEQYF | TGTGCCAGCAGCTTGCAAGTAGCGGGGGTTTCCTACGAGCAGTACTTC | TRBJ2-7 | TRBV11-2 | NA | TRBD2
CASSPGTGTYQPQHF | TGTGCCAGCAGCCCCGGGACAGGGACTTATCAGCCCCAGCATTTT | TRBJ1-5 | TRBV6-5 | NA | TRBD1
CASSKRQGGAFF | TGTGCCAGCAGTAAAAGACAGGGTGGAGCTTTCTTT | TRBJ1-1 | TRBV6-5 | NA | TRBD1
CASSQDFGSISYEQYF | TGCGCCAGCAGCCAAGATTTTGGCAGTATTTCCTACGAGCAGTACTTC | TRBJ2-7 | TRBV4-1 | NA | NA
CASSTDREDEQYF | TGTGCCAGCAGCACAGACAGGGAGGACGAGCAGTACTTC | TRBJ2-7 | TRBV7-2 | few | NA
CASRPWTGDSYEQYF | TGTGCCAGCAGACCCTGGACAGGGGATTCCTACGAGCAGTACTTC | TRBJ2-7 | TRBV6-5 | NA | TRBD1
CASSPQATYEQYF | TGTGCCAGCAGCCCACAGGCCACCTACGAGCAGTACTTC | TRBJ2-7 | TRBV6-6 | NA | NA